This T cell receptor (beta chain) is drawn from a study of beta chain features in type 1 diabetes. Overall study context: What patients shared with healthy donors was a similar profile of age, gender and cell yields.

This clone came up a few times. Its target is not known. This CDR3 is 16 amino acids long. Germline assignment: CDR1 LNHDA and CDR2 SQIVND (reference sequence). The V end lost 3 bases, the J end lost 1 base, and 12 bases lay between the germline ends. Study-wide points: In every one of the four CD4+ subsets, TCRB CDR3s were moderately but significantly shorter in Type 1 diabetes patients.

Since all of the isolated RNA was reverse transcribed, expressed TCRB transcripts were what got sequenced. TCRdb's table, derived via immunoSEQ multiplex PCR, lists solely in-frame clones and lacks some. The sample includes about 240,000 clones, roughly 13% seen only once; the top ten take about 0.019%. This clonotype was sampled from a man aged 30 to 39 with type 1 diabetes. The sequencing input was naive CD4+ T cells from blood. This rearrangement joins TRBV19 to TRBJ2-2; no definite D call. The chain's CDR3 is CASSIRSALNTGELFF. The CDR3 DNA follows: TGTGCCAGTAGTATCCGGTCCGCGTTGAACACCGGGGAGCTGTTTTTT.